The rows below give T cell receptor beta chains drawn from one sample of a study of shared clonotypes between healthy human individuals. Method: immunoSEQ multiplex PCR; TCRdb's copy keeps in-frame clones and lacks some. The sample shows under 300,000 clones, over 50% of them seen only once. The sequencing sample was made of memory CD4+ T cells sorted from blood. These TCRs come from a man between 25 and 39 years old in good health. Each CDR3 is given with its conserved first and last residue. D genes are given only for firm matches. Expanded clones are given a class, and other clones once, few, many or no size at all.

v_call	j_call	clone_size	d_call	cdr3_nt	cdr3_aa
TRBV11-2	TRBJ2-1	once	.	TGTGCCAGCAGTCGAACGTGGGAGCAGTTCTTC	CASSRTWEQFF
TRBV10-3	TRBJ1-5	.	.	TGTGCCATCAGACAGGACAATCAGCCCCAGCATTTT	CAIRQDNQPQHF
TRBV2	TRBJ2-7	.	TRBD2	TGTGCCAGCAGAGGGACTACCCTTTACGAGCAGTACTTC	CASRGTTLYEQYF
TRBV25-1	TRBJ2-3	.	TRBD1	TGTGCCAGCAGTGCCCGGGACAGCATCACTGATACGCAGTATTTT	CASSARDSITDTQYF
TRBV5-8	TRBJ1-5	.	.	TGTGCCAGCAACGAAGGTGGGAGCGCGTGGCATTTT	CASNEGGSAWHF
TRBV7-9	TRBJ2-7	.	.	TGTGCCAGCAGCGTTAGTGGATCCGCTTACGAGCAGTACTTC	CASSVSGSAYEQYF
TRBV4-1	TRBJ1-2	.	.	TGCGCCAGCAGCCAAGTGGCTCGGACAGCTATTTCTCCCGGAGATGGCTACACCTTC	CASSQVARTAISPGDGYTF
TRBV5-1	TRBJ1-3	.	.	TGCGCCAGCAGCTTGGATGGAGTCTCCTCTGGAAACACCATATATTTT	CASSLDGVSSGNTIYF
TRBV11-2	TRBJ2-7	.	.	TGTGCCAGCCGTGAGCAGGGAAGGTACGAGCAGTACTTC	CASREQGRYEQYF
TRBV5-4	TRBJ2-3	.	TRBD1	TGTGCCAGCAGCTTACCGGGACAGGGCCCAGATACGCAGTATTTT	CASSLPGQGPDTQYF
TRBV5-4	TRBJ2-4	.	TRBD1	TGTGCCAGCAGCTGGGACAGGGAGGAGGACATTCAGTACTTC	CASSWDREEDIQYF
TRBV19	TRBJ1-1	few	.	TGTGCCAGTAGTATTCGTGACGTCGGGGGAGGCACTGAAGCTTTCTTT	CASSIRDVGGGTEAFF
TRBV29-1	TRBJ2-3	.	.	TGCAGCGTCCCGAGCGGAGATACGCAGTATTTT	CSVPSGDTQYF
TRBV6-1	TRBJ1-2	many	.	TGTGCCAGCAGTGTGACAGACCTGTACGGCTACACCTTC	CASSVTDLYGYTF
TRBV19	TRBJ1-5	few	TRBD1	TGTGCCAGTAGTGAGGACAGGACCCAGCATTTT	CASSEDRTQHF
TRBV10-3	TRBJ2-2	.	.	TGTGCCATCAGCGATTCTGGTCCGAACACCGGGGAGCTGTTTTTT	CAISDSGPNTGELFF
TRBV4-1	TRBJ2-3	.	.	TGCGCCAGCAGCCATCCCAGTCGGTCGCCTAGTGTAGATACGCAGTATTTT	CASSHPSRSPSVDTQYF
TRBV5-1	TRBJ2-5	.	.	TGCGCCAGCACCTCCGTCGTCTTTGAGGGTAGATCGGAGACCCAGTACTTC	CASTSVVFEGRSETQYF
TRBV9	TRBJ2-1	many	TRBD2	TGTGCCAGCAGCGCCACAGCCGGGACTAGCGCCAACAATGAGCAGTTCTTC	CASSATAGTSANNEQFF
TRBV6-5	TRBJ1-2	.	.	TGTGCCAGCAGTTACTCGAGCCAGGGGAAGGGCTACACCTTC	CASSYSSQGKGYTF
TRBV5-1	TRBJ1-5	.	TRBD1	TGCGCCAGCAGCTTTGGGGCAGGGGGTCAGCCCCAGCATTTT	CASSFGAGGQPQHF
TRBV5-1	TRBJ1-1	.	.	TGCGCCAGCAGATCAGACGGAGTGAACACTGAAGCTTTCTTT	CASRSDGVNTEAFF
TRBV10-2	TRBJ1-2	.	.	TGCGCCAGCAGGGCAGCCGGGGATGCGAGAGGCTACACCTTC	CASRAAGDARGYTF
TRBV11-2	TRBJ2-7	.	TRBD2	TGTGCCAGCAGCGGAATAGCGGGGAGCTCCTACGAGCAGTACTTC	CASSGIAGSSYEQYF
TRBV6-1	TRBJ2-3	.	.	TGTGCCAGCAGTGGTATTAGTTCCGGCACAGATACGCAGTATTTT	CASSGISSGTDTQYF
TRBV11-2	TRBJ1-3	.	.	TGTGCCAGCAGCTTAGAGCTAGGTGGAGGCTCTGGAAACACCATATATTTT	CASSLELGGGSGNTIYF
TRBV10-3	TRBJ2-7	.	.	TGTGCCATCAGTGATCCCGGGACCGGAACCTACGAGCAGTACTTC	CAISDPGTGTYEQYF
TRBV6-1	TRBJ2-2	few	.	TGTGCCAGCAGTGAATACCCCCAGCAAGGGCCCGGGGAGCTGTTTTTT	CASSEYPQQGPGELFF
TRBV7-3	TRBJ2-1	.	TRBD2	TGTGCCAGCAGGTTACTAGCGGGAGGATACAATGAGCAGTTCTTC	CASRLLAGGYNEQFF
TRBV18	TRBJ1-1	.	.	TGTGCCAGCTCACCAACCAACCTGGGGGGCTTTACTGAAGCTTTCTTT	CASSPTNLGGFTEAFF
TRBV9	TRBJ2-5	.	.	TGTGCCAGCGGTTTAGGGACCAGAAGTGAGACCCAGTACTTC	CASGLGTRSETQYF
TRBV5-6	TRBJ2-1	.	.	TGTGCCAGCAGCTTGAACCCCCGTGGGAACAATGAGCAGTTCTTC	CASSLNPRGNNEQFF
TRBV7-2	TRBJ2-7	.	TRBD2	TGTGCCAGCAGCTTGCGGGGAGGGGACTACGAGCAGTACTTC	CASSLRGGDYEQYF